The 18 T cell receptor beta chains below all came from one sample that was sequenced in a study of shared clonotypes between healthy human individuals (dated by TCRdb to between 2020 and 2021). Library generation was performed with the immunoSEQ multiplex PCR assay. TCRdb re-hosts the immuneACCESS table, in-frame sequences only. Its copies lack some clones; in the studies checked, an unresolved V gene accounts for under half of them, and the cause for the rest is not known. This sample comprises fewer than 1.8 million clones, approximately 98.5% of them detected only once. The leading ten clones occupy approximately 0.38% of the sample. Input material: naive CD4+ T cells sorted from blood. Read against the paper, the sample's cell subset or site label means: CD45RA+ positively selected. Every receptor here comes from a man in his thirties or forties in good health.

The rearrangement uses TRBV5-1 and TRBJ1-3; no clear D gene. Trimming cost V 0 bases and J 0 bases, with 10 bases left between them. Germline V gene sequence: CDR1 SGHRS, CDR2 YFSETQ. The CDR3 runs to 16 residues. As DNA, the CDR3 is TGCGCCAGCAGCTTGGCCGCCCAAAACTCTGGAAACACCATATATTTT. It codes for CASSLAAQNSGNTIYF.

This CDR3 is CASSVGQGSSYNEQFF. The DNA for the CDR3 is TGCGCCAGCAGTGTTGGGCAGGGAAGCTCCTACAATGAGCAGTTCTTC. V gene TRBV10-2 combines with J gene TRBJ2-1; perhaps TRBD1 as D (5 bases). The V gene's germline CDR1 is WSHSY and CDR2 SAAADI. Trimming shortened V by 4 bases and J by 0 bases, and 13 bases separated the two germline ends. The length of the CDR3 is 16 residues.

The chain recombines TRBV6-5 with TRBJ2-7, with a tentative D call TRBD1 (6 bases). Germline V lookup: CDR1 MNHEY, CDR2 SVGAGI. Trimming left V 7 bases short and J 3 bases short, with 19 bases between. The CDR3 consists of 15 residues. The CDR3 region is CASTLLSKGGYEQYF. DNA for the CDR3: TGTGCCAGCACCTTACTGTCTAAAGGGGGCTACGAGCAGTACTTC.

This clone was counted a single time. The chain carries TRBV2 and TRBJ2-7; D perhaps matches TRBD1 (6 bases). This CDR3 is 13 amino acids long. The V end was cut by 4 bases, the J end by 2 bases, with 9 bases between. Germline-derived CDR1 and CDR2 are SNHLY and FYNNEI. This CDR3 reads CASSGRGTYEQYF. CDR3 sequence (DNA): TGTGCCAGCAGTGGTAGGGGGACCTACGAGCAGTACTTC.

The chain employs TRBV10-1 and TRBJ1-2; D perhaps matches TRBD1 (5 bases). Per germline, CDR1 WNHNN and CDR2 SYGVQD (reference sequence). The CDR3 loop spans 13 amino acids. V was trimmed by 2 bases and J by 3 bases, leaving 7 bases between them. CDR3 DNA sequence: TGCGCCAGCAGTGAGCGAGGGGACTATGGCTACACCTTC. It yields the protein CASSERGDYGYTF.

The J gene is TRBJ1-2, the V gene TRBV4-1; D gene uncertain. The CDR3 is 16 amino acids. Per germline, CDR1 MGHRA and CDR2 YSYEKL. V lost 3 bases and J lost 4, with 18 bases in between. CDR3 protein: CASSHPLGGEVYGYTF. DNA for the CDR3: TGCGCCAGCAGCCACCCCCTAGGTGGGGAAGTCTATGGCTACACCTTC.

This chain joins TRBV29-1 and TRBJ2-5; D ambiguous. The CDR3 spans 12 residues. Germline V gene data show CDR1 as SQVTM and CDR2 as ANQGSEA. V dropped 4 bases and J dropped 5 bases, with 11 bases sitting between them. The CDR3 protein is CSVVGKGETQYF. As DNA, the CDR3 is TGCAGCGTTGTGGGGAAAGGGGAGACCCAGTACTTC.

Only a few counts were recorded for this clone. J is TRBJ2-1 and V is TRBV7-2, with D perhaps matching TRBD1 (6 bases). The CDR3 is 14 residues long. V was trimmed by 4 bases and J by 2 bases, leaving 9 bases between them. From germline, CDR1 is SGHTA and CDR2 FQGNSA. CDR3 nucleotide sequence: TGTGCCAGCAGCTCCCGGACAGCCTACAATGAGCAGTTCTTC. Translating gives CASSSRTAYNEQFF.

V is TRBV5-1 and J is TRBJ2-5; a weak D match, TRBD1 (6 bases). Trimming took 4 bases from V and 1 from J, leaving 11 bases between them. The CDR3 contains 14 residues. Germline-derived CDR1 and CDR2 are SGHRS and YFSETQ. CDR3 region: CASSMGHPQETQYF. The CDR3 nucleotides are TGCGCCAGCAGCATGGGACATCCCCAAGAGACCCAGTACTTC.

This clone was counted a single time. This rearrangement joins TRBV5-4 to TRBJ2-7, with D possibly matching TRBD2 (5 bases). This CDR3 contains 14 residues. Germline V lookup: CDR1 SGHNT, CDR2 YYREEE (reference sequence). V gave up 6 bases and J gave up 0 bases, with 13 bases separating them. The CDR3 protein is CASTWELSSYEQYF. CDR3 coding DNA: TGTGCCAGCACCTGGGAGTTAAGCTCCTACGAGCAGTACTTC. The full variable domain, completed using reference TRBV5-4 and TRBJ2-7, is ETGVTQSPTHLIKTRGQQVTLRCSSQSGHNTVSWYQQALGQGPQFIFQYYREEENGRGNFPPRFSGLQFPNYSSELNVNALELDDSALYLCASTWELSSYEQYFGPGTRLTVT.

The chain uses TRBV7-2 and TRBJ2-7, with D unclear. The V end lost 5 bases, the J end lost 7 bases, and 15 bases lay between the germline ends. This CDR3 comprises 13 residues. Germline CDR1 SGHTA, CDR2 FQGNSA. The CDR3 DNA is TGTGCCAGCAGCACCTCCCACTTCGAGGAGCAGTACTTC. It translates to CASSTSHFEEQYF.

The CDR3 here is CASRATSGWGETQYF. The CDR3 region has the DNA TGTGCCAGCAGAGCGACTAGCGGGTGGGGAGAGACCCAGTACTTC. The chain couples TRBV7-8 to TRBJ2-5, with TRBD2 matching 10 bases. The germline V gene encodes CDR1 SGHVS and CDR2 FQNEAQ. V was pared by 6 bases and J by 4 bases, with 8 bases of the junction left unmatched. This CDR3 is 15 amino acids long. Looking up the rest from reference TRBV7-8 and TRBJ2-5 gives the full variable domain: GAGVSQSPRYKVAKRGQDVALRCDPISGHVSLFWYQQALGQGPEFLTYFQNEAQLDKSGLPSDRFFAERPEGSVSTLKIQRTQQEDSAVYLCASRATSGWGETQYFGPGTRLLVL.

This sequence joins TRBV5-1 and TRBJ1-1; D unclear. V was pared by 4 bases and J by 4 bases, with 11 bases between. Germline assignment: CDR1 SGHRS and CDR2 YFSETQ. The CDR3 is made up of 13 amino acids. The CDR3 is CASSKGKGTEAFF. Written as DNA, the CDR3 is TGCGCCAGCAGCAAAGGGAAGGGCACTGAAGCTTTCTTT.

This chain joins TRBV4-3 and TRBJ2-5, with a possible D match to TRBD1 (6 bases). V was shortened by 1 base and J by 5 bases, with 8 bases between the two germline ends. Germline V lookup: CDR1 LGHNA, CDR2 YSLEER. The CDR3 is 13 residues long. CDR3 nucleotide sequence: TGCGCCAGCAGCCAAGTAACAGGGGAGACCCAGTACTTC. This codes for CASSQVTGETQYF.

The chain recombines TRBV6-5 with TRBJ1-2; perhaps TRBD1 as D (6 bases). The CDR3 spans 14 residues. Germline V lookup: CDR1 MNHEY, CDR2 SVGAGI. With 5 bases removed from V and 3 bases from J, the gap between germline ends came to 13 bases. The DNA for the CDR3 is TGTGCCAGCAGTCCTGACAGGATTCACTATGGCTACACCTTC. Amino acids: CASSPDRIHYGYTF.

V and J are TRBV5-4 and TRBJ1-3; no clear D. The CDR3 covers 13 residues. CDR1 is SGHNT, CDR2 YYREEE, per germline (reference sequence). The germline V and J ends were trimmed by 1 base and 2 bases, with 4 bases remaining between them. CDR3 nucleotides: TGTGCCAGCAGCTTGCCAGCTGGAAACACCATATATTTT. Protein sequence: CASSLPAGNTIYF.

CDR3 residues: CASSSPPGYPTDTQYF. CDR3 DNA: TGTGCCAGCAGTTCCCCCCCGGGGTATCCCACAGATACGCAGTATTTT. The rearrangement joins TRBV6-6 to TRBJ2-3, with D possibly TRBD2 on 5 matching bases. Trimming took off 4 bases at V and 2 bases at J, with 16 bases between the two ends. Per germline, CDR1 MNHNY and CDR2 SVGAGI (reference sequence). The CDR3 covers 16 residues.

CDR3 sequence (DNA): TGTGCCAGCAGCGTAGATTCGGGTACCCTTTTTGAAGCTTTCTTT. It translates to CASSVDSGTLFEAFF. V gene TRBV9 combines with J gene TRBJ1-1; D unclear. There are 15 residues in the CDR3. Germline CDR1 SGDLS, CDR2 YYNGEE. With 0 bases removed from V and 7 bases from J, the gap between germline ends came to 16 bases.